The 16 T cell receptor beta chains given below trace back to one sample, sequenced in a study of glioma-infiltrating T cells after dendritic cell vaccination. TCRdb keeps only in-frame clones here, not all; method: immunoSEQ multiplex PCR. This repertoire shows about 92,000 clones, 70% to 90% found once; its top ten account for roughly 14%. Sequencing was performed on blood, taken before dendritic cell vaccination. Every receptor here comes from a human donor with glioblastoma.

V usage is TRBV25-1 and J usage is TRBJ2-7, with 9 bases matching TRBD1. This CDR3 has 16 amino acids. V lost 4 bases to trimming and J lost 6 bases; unmatched junction nucleotides: 13. CDR1 is MGHDK and CDR2 is SYGVNS in the germline V gene. As DNA, the CDR3 is TGTGCCAGCAGTGGCTCCTACCGGGACAGGGTTAGCGAGCAGTACTTC. Translation: CASSGSYRDRVSEQYF.

The chain recombines TRBV5-6 with TRBJ2-7; TRBD2 aligns across 7 bases. Germline lookup yields CDR1 SGHDT and CDR2 YYEEEE. The V gene end was trimmed by 0 bases and the J gene end by 4 bases; junction bases not matched to a gene: 4. The CDR3 is 14 residues long. DNA of the CDR3: TGTGCCAGCAGCTTGGGGGGCGGGAGATACGAGCAGTACTTC. It specifies CASSLGGGRYEQYF.

The chain is built from TRBV5-1 and TRBJ2-1; 9 bases align to TRBD2. The germline CDR1 and CDR2 sequences are SGHRS and YFSETQ. V dropped 4 bases and J dropped 2; count of bases not matched to a gene: 4. The CDR3 length is 15 residues. DNA of the CDR3: TGCGCCAGCAGCCTTCGACTAGCGGCCTACAATGAGCAGTTCTTC. It is translated as CASSLRLAAYNEQFF.

CDR3 DNA: TGTGCCAGCAGCTTGGTAGCTCGCGAGCAGTACTTC. It encodes CASSLVAREQYF. The chain uses TRBV5-6 and TRBJ2-7; D is ambiguous. The germline V gene has CDR1 SGHDT and CDR2 YYEEEE. The CDR3 runs to 12 residues. Trimming left V 0 bases short and J 6 bases short, with 7 bases between.

The V and J genes are TRBV9 and TRBJ1-1; 8 positions agree with TRBD1. The germline V gene has CDR1 SGDLS and CDR2 YYNGEE. The V gene end was trimmed by 3 bases and the J gene end by 4 bases; junction bases not matched to a gene: 5. This CDR3 contains 14 residues. The CDR3 spells CASSGRQGSTEAFF. Written as DNA, the CDR3 is TGTGCCAGCAGCGGACGACAGGGGAGCACTGAAGCTTTCTTT. Combining the CDR3 with reference TRBV9 and TRBJ1-1 gives the whole variable domain DSGVTQTPKHLITATGQRVTLRCSPRSGDLSVYWYQQSLDQGLQFLIQYYNGEERAKGNILERFSAQQFPDLHSELNLSSLELGDSALYFCASSGRQGSTEAFFGQGTRLTVV.

The chain has TRBV7-9 and TRBJ2-2, with D possibly TRBD1 on 5 matching bases. V lost 6 bases to trimming and J lost 3 bases, with 17 bases between them. This CDR3 has 16 residues. The germline V gene encodes CDR1 SEHNR and CDR2 FQNEAQ (reference sequence). This CDR3 reads CASRPNKGRHTGELFF. CDR3 in DNA: TGTGCCAGCAGACCAAACAAGGGGCGGCACACCGGGGAGCTGTTTTTT.

The rearrangement joins TRBV27 to TRBJ1-1; 10 bases fit TRBD1. The CDR3 is 16 amino acids. With V trimmed by 6 bases and J by 3 bases, 10 bases remained unmatched. CDR1 and CDR2 from the germline V gene are MNHEY and SMNVEV (reference sequence). CDR3 amino acids: CASRPPGQGRYTEAFF. CDR3 nucleotides: TGTGCCAGCAGACCACCGGGACAGGGGAGGTACACTGAAGCTTTCTTT.

This clone came up once. This chain joins TRBV25-1 and TRBJ2-2; tentatively, D is TRBD2 (6 bases). With 5 bases removed from V and 4 bases from J, the gap between germline ends came to 20 bases. Germline V gene lookup returns CDR1 MGHDK and CDR2 SYGVNS. The CDR3 totals 17 residues. The CDR3 protein is CASSTTSLAGFTGELFF. The CDR3 nucleotides read TGTGCCAGCAGTACGACTAGTTTGGCGGGTTTCACCGGGGAGCTGTTTTTT.

The gene calls are TRBV29-1 and TRBJ2-7; tentatively, D is TRBD1 (6 bases). Per the germline V gene, CDR1 is SQVTM and CDR2 is ANQGSEA. Trimming took off 3 bases at V and 3 bases at J, with 9 bases between the two ends. The CDR3 is 12 residues long. The CDR3 DNA is TGCAGCGTTGAGTGGGACAACTACGAGCAGTACTTC. This gives the protein CSVEWDNYEQYF.

The chain joins TRBV18 to TRBJ1-6; D call uncertain. Trimming stripped 1 base from V and 7 bases from J, with 11 bases between. This CDR3 contains 15 residues. The V gene's germline CDR1 is KGHSH and CDR2 LQKENI. CDR3 DNA sequence: TGTGCCAGCTCACCACGGGCGGGGAGCAATTCACCCCTCCACTTT. Its translation is CASSPRAGSNSPLHF.

This clone appeared once. The chain couples TRBV28 to TRBJ2-7; possible D gene TRBD1, 6 bases. V lost 3 bases to trimming and J lost 0 bases, with 15 bases between them. From germline, CDR1 is MDHEN and CDR2 SYDVKM. This CDR3 is built from 16 residues. DNA for the CDR3: TGTGCCAGCAGTTTCCCGACAGGCAGGAGCTCCTACGAGCAGTACTTC. This codes for CASSFPTGRSSYEQYF.

V is TRBV6-6 and J is TRBJ2-7, with 13 positions matching TRBD2. Germline V gene data show CDR1 as MNHNY and CDR2 as SVGAGI (reference sequence). Trimming at V came to 5 bases and at J to 2 bases, leaving 6 bases not matched to a gene. The CDR3 extends over 16 amino acids. This CDR3 reads CASSKSGTSGTYEQYF. The CDR3 DNA is TGTGCCAGCAGTAAATCCGGGACTAGCGGGACCTACGAGCAGTACTTC.

In this sample, this clone turned up a few times. V is TRBV18 and J is TRBJ1-1, with TRBD1 identical over 7 bases. V lost 6 bases and J lost 0; bases outside the gene matches: 7. Per germline, CDR1 KGHSH and CDR2 LQKENI. CDR3 length: 15 residues. CDR3 protein: CASSLGQALNTEAFF. The CDR3 DNA sequence: TGTGCCAGCTCCCTCGGACAGGCCTTGAACACTGAAGCTTTCTTT.

Only one count was recorded for this clone. The chain employs TRBV21-1 and TRBJ2-7; the D call in the table, TRBD1, was not verified against the DNA. TRBV21-1 is flagged as a pseudogene. The CDR3 totals 16 residues. The CDR3 sequence is CASSKSPGQGPYEQYF. CDR3 DNA sequence: TGTGCCAGCAGCAAGTCTCCGGGACAGGGTCCCTACGAGCAGTACTTC.

The CDR3 region has the DNA TGTGCCAGCAGTTACTCAGGACAGGGGGACACTGAAGCTTTCTTT. It is translated as CASSYSGQGDTEAFF. This chain joins TRBV6-5 and TRBJ1-1; 10 nucleotides agree with TRBD1. Germline lookup yields CDR1 MNHEY and CDR2 SVGAGI. V lost 0 bases and J lost 3; bases outside the gene matches: 1. This CDR3 comprises 15 residues.

The chain combines TRBV15 with TRBJ1-4; the D is unclear. CDR1 is LNHNV and CDR2 is YYDKDF in the germline V gene (reference sequence). CDR3 length equals 17 residues. The V gene lost 10 bases and the J gene lost 4 bases, with 25 bases spanning the gap. Here the CDR3 DNA reads TGTGCCATAACCAAACGACGCCTAGGTGCGGGTAATGAAAAACTGTTTTTT. It translates to CAITKRRLGAGNEKLFF.